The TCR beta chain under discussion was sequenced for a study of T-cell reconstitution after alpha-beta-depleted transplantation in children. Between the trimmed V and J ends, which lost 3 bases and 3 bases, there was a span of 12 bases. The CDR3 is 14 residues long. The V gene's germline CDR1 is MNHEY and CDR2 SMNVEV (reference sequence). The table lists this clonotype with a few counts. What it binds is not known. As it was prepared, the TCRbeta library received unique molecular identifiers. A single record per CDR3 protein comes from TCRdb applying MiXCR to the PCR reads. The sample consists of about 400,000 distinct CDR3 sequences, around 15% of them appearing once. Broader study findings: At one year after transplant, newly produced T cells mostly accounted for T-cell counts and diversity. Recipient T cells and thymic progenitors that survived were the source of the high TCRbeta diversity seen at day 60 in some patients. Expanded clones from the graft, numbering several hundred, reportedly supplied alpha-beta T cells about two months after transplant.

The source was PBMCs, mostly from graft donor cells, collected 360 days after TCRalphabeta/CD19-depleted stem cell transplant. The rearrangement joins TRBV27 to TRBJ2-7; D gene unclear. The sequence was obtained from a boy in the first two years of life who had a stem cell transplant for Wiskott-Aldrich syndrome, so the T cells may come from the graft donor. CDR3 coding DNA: TGTGCCAGCAGTTTTCACCCGAAGCACTACGAGCAGTACTTC. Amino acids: CASSFHPKHYEQYF.